This T cell receptor (beta chain) is from a study of human T cells and chemical hapten exposure. Background on the study: Small pooled library volume differences chiefly drove per-sample TCR yield variation.

This clonotype was recorded a few times. What it recognizes is unknown. General study findings and limits: The study found that DPC sensitization did not change TCRs above 1 in 1000 frequency.

Germline lookup yields CDR1 DFQATT and CDR2 SNEGSKA (reference sequence). Trimming took 5 bases from V and 5 from J, leaving 19 bases between them. The CDR3 totals 15 residues. Time point: pre-sensitization, week 0. The treatment denotes: therapeutic diphenylcyclopropenone sensitization with weekly scalp DPC. TCRdb re-called the RACE reads with MiXCR, one entry per CDR3 protein. The sample has 200,000 to 300,000 distinct CDR3 sequences; 7.5% to 10% are singletons. The receptor comes from a middle-aged woman with alopecia areata. Some clones in this sample may be carry-over from other donors' samples. Source: whole blood, taken in connection with sensitization to the hapten diphenylcyclopropenone (DPC). V usage is TRBV20-1 and J usage is TRBJ2-1; maybe TRBD2 (6 bases). In nucleotides, the CDR3 is TGCAGTGCTCGTGCTGGGCGGGGTCTTAACAATGAGCAGTTCTTC. Translating it yields CSARAGRGLNNEQFF.